One T cell receptor (beta chain) is described in this entry. Between the trimmed V and J ends, which lost 4 bases and 6 bases, there was a span of 9 bases. The CDR3 consists of 13 residues. Germline V CDR1 and CDR2: LGHNA, YSLEER. This sample is part of a study of blood T cell repertoires in COVID-19. Study as a whole: PBMCs, B-cell-depleted T cells, or T cells were the source of the cDNA or gDNA that made up the material.

Enrolled through a virtual design, the participants were between 18 and 89 years of age and came from roughly 22 US areas. Categorization into cohorts depended on clinical history that participants reported. Original processing notes: Amplification from reference gene primers served as the basis for estimated nucleated cell counts. Sequencing was performed with immunoSEQ multiplex PCR; in TCRdb, only in-frame clones are kept and a portion is missing. V, J and clone size are taken as reported in that table, and D and trimming were inferred from the DNA itself. This sample carries about 140,000 clones, 84% of them seen once, and the ten largest clones take less than 4%.

The TCR sequence derives from a woman aged 50 to 60 with acute COVID-19. The rearrangement links TRBV4-3 to TRBJ2-2; no reliable D call. The sequencing input was PBMCs or T cells enriched from blood (not recorded which). The chain's CDR3 is CASSLSEAGELFF. CDR3 coding DNA: TGCGCCAGCAGCCTATCTGAGGCCGGGGAGCTGTTTTTT.